The 6 T cell receptor beta chains reported below all come from one sample, sequenced in a study of neurological immune-mediated disorders. TCRdb ran MiXCR on the 5' RACE reads and lists one entry per CDR3 protein. The sample shows 70,000 or so distinct CDR3 sequences, roughly 5% of them seen only once. The sample comprised PBMCs. The origin of the receptors is a woman in her twenties or thirties with multiple sclerosis.

This clonotype was detected many times. The V gene is TRBV7-9, the J gene TRBJ2-6; possibly TRBD1 for D (6 bases). The ends were cut back, 6 bases at V and 0 bases at J, with 9 bases in the middle. Germline CDR1 SEHNR, CDR2 FQNEAQ (reference sequence). CDR3 length: 15 amino acids. CDR3 sequence (DNA): TGTGCCAGCAGACTAGGGGGCTCTGGGGCCAACGTCCTGACTTTC. Protein sequence: CASRLGGSGANVLTF.

This clonotype was counted only a few times. The J gene is TRBJ2-2, the V gene TRBV12-3 or TRBV12-4; 10 bases align to TRBD2. The CDR3 has 17 amino acids. After removal of 3 bases from V and 1 base from J, the junction contained 5 bases not matched to a gene. The CDR3 nucleotides read TGTGCCAGCAGTTTTCGTCCTAGCGGGGGGAACACCGGGGAGCTGTTTTTT. It specifies CASSFRPSGGNTGELFF.

The rearrangement uses TRBV7-3 and TRBJ2-3; 10 nucleotides match TRBD2. With V trimmed by 0 bases and J by 4 bases, 7 bases remained unmatched. The CDR3 length is 17 residues. Germline CDR1 reads SGHTA; CDR2 reads FQGTGA. The CDR3 here is CASSLTLSGGAADTQYF. CDR3 in DNA: TGTGCCAGCAGCTTAACGCTAAGCGGGGGGGCCGCAGATACGCAGTATTTT.

This chain uses TRBV20-1 with TRBJ2-7, with D maybe TRBD2 (5 bases). This CDR3 contains 15 residues. Germline CDR1 reads DFQATT; CDR2 reads SNEGSKA (reference sequence). V lost 5 bases to trimming and J lost 2 bases, with 19 bases between them. In DNA form, the CDR3 reads TGCAGTGCTGTGCCCGGGCTAGCCGGGGCCTACGAGCAGTACTTC. It encodes CSAVPGLAGAYEQYF.

V gene TRBV20-1 combines with J gene TRBJ1-2, with 8 nucleotides matching TRBD1. The CDR3 totals 13 residues. V gave up 3 bases and J gave up 3 bases; unmatched junction bases: 3. From germline, CDR1 is DFQATT and CDR2 SNEGSKA (reference sequence). CDR3 sequence: CSARVTGDYGYTF. CDR3 coding DNA: TGCAGTGCTAGGGTGACAGGGGACTATGGCTACACCTTC.

This clonotype was picked up a small number of times. At one end the junction does not follow the germline gene, possibly because of a read error. The J gene is TRBJ1-6, the V gene TRBV28; tentative D call: TRBD1 (5 bases). Germline loops: CDR1 MDHEN, CDR2 SYDVKM. CDR3 size: 16 residues. The CDR3 DNA reads as TGTGCCAGCAGTGGGGAGGGGACCTCCTATAATTCACCCCTCAACTTT. This gives the protein CASSGEGTSYNSPLNF.